This T cell receptor (beta chain) came from a study of blood T cell repertoires in COVID-19. For the study at large: COVID-19 samples collected from the United States, Italy and Spain covered acute and convalescent phases. T cells, B-cell-depleted T cells, or PBMCs supplied cDNA or gDNA.

As originally analysed: Reference gene primer amplification in the assay estimated nucleated cell counts. TCRdb's table, derived via immunoSEQ multiplex PCR, lists solely in-frame clones and lacks some. For V, J and clone size, that table is used; D and trimming come from the DNA. The sample lists 100,000 to 150,000 clones; about four fifths were seen once. Sequenced input: peripheral blood. The TCR comes from a woman of 80 years or more with acute or convalescent COVID-19.

The CDR3 sequence is CASSLARQGNVGTQYF. CDR3 DNA sequence: TGTGCCAGCAGCTTAGCGCGACAGGGTAACGTAGGGACCCAGTACTTC. The V gene is TRBV7-2, the J gene TRBJ2-5, with 7 bases identical to TRBD1. The CDR3 sequence is 16 residues long. V was clipped by 0 bases and J by 7 bases; unmatched bases: 11. Germline V lookup: CDR1 SGHTA, CDR2 FQGNSA.